The sequence of this T cell receptor beta chain was determined in a study of cytomegalovirus exposure and HLA in healthy donors. 13 Jbeta primers and 60 Vbeta primers were used for the PCR. The assay was immunoSEQ multiplex PCR, and TCRdb's table has in-frame clones only and misses some. The listing records about 170,000 clones. The CDR3 runs 12 residues. The germline V gene encodes CDR1 SQVTM and CDR2 ANQGSEA. V lost 4 bases and J 0 bases, leaving 6 bases between the germline ends. The chain links TRBV29-1 to TRBJ2-5; D remains unclear. The receptor was isolated from a woman aged 18 to 35 in good health and CMV-seropositive. Sequenced input: PBMCs. CDR3 loop: CSVVGYQETQYF. The CDR3 nucleotides read TGCAGCGTTGTCGGGTACCAAGAGACCCAGTACTTC.